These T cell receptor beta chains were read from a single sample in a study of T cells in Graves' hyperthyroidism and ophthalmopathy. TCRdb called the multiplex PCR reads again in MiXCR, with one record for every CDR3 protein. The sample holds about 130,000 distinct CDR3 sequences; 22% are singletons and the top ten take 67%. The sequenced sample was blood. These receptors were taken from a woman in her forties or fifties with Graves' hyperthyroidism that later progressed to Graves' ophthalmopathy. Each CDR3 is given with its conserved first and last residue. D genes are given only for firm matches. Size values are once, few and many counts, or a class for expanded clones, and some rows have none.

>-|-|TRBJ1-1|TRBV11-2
CATSRESGGGTEAFF
TGTGCCACCAGCAGAGAGTCGGGGGGCGGCACTGAAGCTTTCTTT
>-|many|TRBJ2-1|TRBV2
CASGRTASREQFF
TGTGCCAGCGGCAGGACAGCTTCTCGTGAGCAGTTCTTC
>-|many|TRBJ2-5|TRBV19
CASSPQDRRTVETQYF
TGTGCCAGTAGTCCCCAGGACAGAAGAACGGTGGAGACCCAGTACTTC
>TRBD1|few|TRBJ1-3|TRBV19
CASSIGTGVSGNTIYF
TGTGCCAGTAGTATCGGGACAGGAGTCTCTGGAAACACCATATATTTT
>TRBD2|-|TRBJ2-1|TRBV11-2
CASSLVGGLDEQFF
TGTGCCAGCAGCTTAGTGGGAGGGCTCGATGAGCAGTTCTTC
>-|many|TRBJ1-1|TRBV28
CASSLSGVMNTEAFF
TGTGCCAGCAGTTTATCGGGGGTTATGAACACTGAAGCTTTCTTT
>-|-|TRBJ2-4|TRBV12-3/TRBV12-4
CASRRDSLAKNIQYF
TGTGCCAGCAGGCGGGACTCTCTAGCCAAAAACATTCAGTACTTC
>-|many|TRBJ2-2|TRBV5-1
CASSLAPGLSTGELFF
TGCGCCAGCAGCTTGGCACCGGGCCTAAGCACCGGGGAGCTGTTTTTT
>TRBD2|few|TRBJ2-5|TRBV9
CASSVETSGIATQYF
TGTGCCAGCAGCGTAGAGACTAGCGGGATTGCGACCCAGTACTTC
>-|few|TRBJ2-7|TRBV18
CASSPRMNSYEQYF
TGTGCCAGCTCACCCCGCATGAACTCCTACGAGCAGTACTTC
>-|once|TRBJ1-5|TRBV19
CASSIGGSAYSNQPQHF
TGTGCCAGTAGTATCGGGGGATCTGCGTATAGCAATCAGCCCCAGCATTTT
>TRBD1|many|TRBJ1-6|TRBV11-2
CASSLGTGGSPLHF
TGTGCCAGCAGCTTAGGGACAGGGGGGTCACCCCTCCACTTT
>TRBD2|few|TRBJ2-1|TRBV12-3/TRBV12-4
CASSLSGTSYNEQFF
TGTGCCAGCAGTCTGAGCGGGACCTCCTACAATGAGCAGTTCTTC
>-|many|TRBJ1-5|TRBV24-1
CATSAGLQPQHF
TGTGCCACCAGTGCTGGGTTACAGCCCCAGCATTTT
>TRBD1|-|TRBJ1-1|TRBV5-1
CASSLGGQKNTEAFF
TGCGCCAGCAGCTTGGGGGGACAGAAGAACACTGAAGCTTTCTTT
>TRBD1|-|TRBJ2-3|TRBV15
CATPTGTGSGTGGTDTQYF
TGTGCCACCCCTACTGGGACAGGGAGCGGGACAGGCGGCACAGATACGCAGTATTTT
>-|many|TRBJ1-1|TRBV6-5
CASSYGGSEAFF
TGTGCCAGCAGTTATGGGGGCTCCGAAGCTTTCTTT
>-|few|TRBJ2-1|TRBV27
CASSPSSAAYNEQFF
TGTGCCAGCAGTCCATCTAGCGCTGCCTACAATGAGCAGTTCTTC
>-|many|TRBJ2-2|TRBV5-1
CASSFTTGASGELFF
TGCGCCAGCAGCTTTACTACGGGGGCGTCCGGGGAGCTGTTTTTT
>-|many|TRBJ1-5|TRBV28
CASTLAGGIVSQPQHF
TGTGCCAGCACTCTCGCCGGGGGGATTGTCAGTCAGCCCCAGCATTTT
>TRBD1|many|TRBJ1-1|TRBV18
CASSPTGTALNTEAFF
TGTGCCAGCTCACCCACCGGGACAGCGTTGAACACTGAAGCTTTCTTT
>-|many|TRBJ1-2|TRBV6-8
CASSYANNYGYTF
TGTGCCAGCAGTTACGCCAATAACTATGGCTACACCTTC
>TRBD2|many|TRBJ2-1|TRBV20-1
CSASRLARYNEQFF
TGCAGTGCTAGCAGACTAGCGAGATACAATGAGCAGTTCTTC
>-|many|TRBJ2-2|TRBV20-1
CSASKYRRTTGELFF
TGCAGTGCCAGTAAATACCGTCGGACGACCGGGGAGCTGTTTTTT
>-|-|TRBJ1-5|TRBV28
CASSLMAAVWSNQPQHF
TGTGCCAGCAGTTTAATGGCGGCGGTGTGGAGCAATCAGCCCCAGCATTTT
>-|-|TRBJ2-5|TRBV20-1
CSARESSAYQETQYF
TGCAGTGCTAGAGAATCGTCAGCGTACCAAGAGACCCAGTACTTC
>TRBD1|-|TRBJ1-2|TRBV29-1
CSVRQGLSYGYAF
TGCAGCGTGAGACAGGGTCTAAGCTATGGCTACGCCTTC
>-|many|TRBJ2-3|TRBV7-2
CASSIRGGSGTDTQYF
TGTGCCAGCAGCATTCGGGGTGGATCAGGGACAGATACGCAGTATTTT
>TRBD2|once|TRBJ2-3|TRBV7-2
CASNFPLSGSNTDTQYF
TGTGCCAGCAACTTCCCTCTTAGCGGGAGTAACACAGATACGCAGTATTTT
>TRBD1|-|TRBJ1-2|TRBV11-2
CASSLGISETGDPWGYTF
TGTGCCAGCAGCTTAGGCATCTCAGAAACAGGGGACCCCTGGGGCTACACCTTC
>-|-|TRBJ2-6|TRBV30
CAWSRGRSGANVLTF
TGTGCCTGGAGTAGGGGCCGATCTGGGGCCAACGTCCTGACTTTC
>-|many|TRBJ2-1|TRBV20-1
CSARDRESRLDEFF
TGCAGTGCTAGAGATAGGGAATCGAGGTTAGACGAGTTCTTC
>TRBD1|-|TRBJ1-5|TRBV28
CASSLWTTGTGGDQPQHF
TGTGCCAGCAGTTTATGGACTACCGGGACAGGGGGGGATCAGCCCCAGCATTTT
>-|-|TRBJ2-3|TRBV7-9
CASSLVGWDTQYF
TGTGCCAGCAGCTTAGTTGGGTGGGATACGCAGTATTTT
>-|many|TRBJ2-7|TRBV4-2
CASSQERDQTYEQYF
TGTGCCAGCAGCCAAGAGAGGGACCAAACCTACGAGCAGTACTTC
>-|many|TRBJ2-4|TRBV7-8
CASSLGAVAVGKNIQYF
TGTGCCAGCAGCTTAGGGGCAGTAGCCGTGGGGAAAAACATTCAGTACTTC
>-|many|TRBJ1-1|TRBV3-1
CASSGQGRAARGAFF
TGTGCCAGCAGCGGTCAGGGGAGGGCGGCTAGAGGGGCTTTCTTT
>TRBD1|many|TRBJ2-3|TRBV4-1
CASSLRQGLTDTQYF
TGCGCCAGCAGCCTCCGACAGGGATTAACAGATACGCAGTATTTT
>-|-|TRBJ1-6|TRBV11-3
CASGVNSSSYNSPLHF
TGTGCCAGCGGTGTGAATTCTAGCTCCTATAATTCACCCCTCCACTTT
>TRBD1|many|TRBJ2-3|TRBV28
CASRRTGGGSDTQYF
TGTGCCAGCAGGAGGACAGGGGGCGGTTCAGATACGCAGTATTTT
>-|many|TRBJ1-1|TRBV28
CASSRDGKNTEAFF
TGTGCCAGCAGTAGGGACGGCAAAAACACTGAAGCTTTCTTT
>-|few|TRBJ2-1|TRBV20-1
CSARDGSGGGGNEQFF
TGCAGTGCTAGAGATGGAAGCGGAGGGGGGGGAAATGAGCAGTTCTTC
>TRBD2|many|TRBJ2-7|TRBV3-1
CASSQDEAAERGYEQYF
TGTGCCAGCAGCCAAGATGAAGCGGCCGAGCGGGGCTACGAGCAGTACTTC
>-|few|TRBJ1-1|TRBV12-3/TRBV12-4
CASTHTRGAQGTEAFF
TGTGCCAGCACTCATACGAGGGGGGCGCAGGGCACTGAAGCTTTCTTT
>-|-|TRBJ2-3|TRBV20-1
CSVLRDTQYF
TGCAGTGTCCTGAGGGATACGCAGTATTTT
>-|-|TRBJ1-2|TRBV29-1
CSVEGGVSAYGYTF
TGCAGCGTTGAAGGGGGGGTTAGCGCCTATGGCTACACCTTC
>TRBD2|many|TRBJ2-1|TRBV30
CAWSVLAGDNEQFF
TGTGCCTGGAGTGTACTAGCGGGAGACAATGAGCAGTTCTTC
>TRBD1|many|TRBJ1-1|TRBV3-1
CASSRGQGYTEAFF
TGTGCCAGCAGCCGAGGACAGGGCTACACTGAAGCTTTCTTT
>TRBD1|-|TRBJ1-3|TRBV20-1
CSARDLRGGATRNTIYF
TGCAGTGCTAGAGATTTGAGAGGGGGCGCAACCCGAAACACCATATATTTT
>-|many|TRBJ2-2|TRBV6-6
CASSYGAANTGELFF
TGTGCCAGCAGTTACGGCGCGGCGAACACCGGGGAGCTGTTTTTT
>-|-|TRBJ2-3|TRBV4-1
CASSQDRGLRTDTQYF
TGCGCCAGCAGCCAAGACCGCGGACTTCGCACAGATACGCAGTATTTT
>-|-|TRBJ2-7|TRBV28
CASSLSPAEQYF
TGTGCCAGCAGCCTCTCTCCGGCCGAGCAGTACTTC
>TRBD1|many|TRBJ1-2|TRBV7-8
CASSLASLGGGTTGYTF
TGTGCCAGCAGCTTAGCGTCCTTGGGAGGGGGCACGACGGGCTACACCTTC
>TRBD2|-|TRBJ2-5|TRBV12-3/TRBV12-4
CAISRGVEETQYF
TGTGCCATCTCCCGGGGGGTTGAAGAGACCCAGTACTTC
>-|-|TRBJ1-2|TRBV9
CASKSPRAANYGYTF
TGTGCCAGCAAATCGCCCCGGGCAGCCAACTATGGCTACACCTTC
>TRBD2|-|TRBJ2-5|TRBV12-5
CASGLVLAGGGETQYF
TGTGCTAGTGGTTTGGTACTAGCGGGAGGGGGAGAGACCCAGTACTTC